One and the same sample provided the 28 T cell receptor beta chains below, sequenced in a study of vaccination and CD4 T cells after COVID-19. As to treatment: approximately nine-day PBMC culture with coronavirus spike peptide pools or control peptides (ViraFEST assay). Which antigens these TCRs recognize remains unknown. The Oncomine TCR Beta short-read assay was what sequenced the DNA obtained from cultured CD4+ T cells. In TCRdb, the PCR reads were re-called with MiXCR into one record per CDR3 protein. The sample has about 20,000 distinct CDR3 sequences; 42% are singletons. This specimen was CD4+ T cells from blood, cultured in vitro, taken before SARS-CoV-2 vaccination. These receptors all stem from a human donor who received a COVID-19 vaccine.

This clonotype showed up just once. The gene calls are TRBV19 and TRBJ1-4; TRBD1 is a possible D gene (6 bases). The CDR3 has 16 residues. The germline V gene encodes CDR1 LNHDA and CDR2 SQIVND (reference sequence). V was clipped by 5 bases and J by 8 bases, with 21 bases between them. The CDR3 nucleotides are TGTGCCAGTAGTTCATCGACCGACAGGATCGGAGAAAAACTGTTTTTT. This gives the protein CASSSSTDRIGEKLFF.

The chain is built from TRBV20-1 and TRBJ1-5; 7 bases align to TRBD1. V was clipped by 0 bases and J by 6 bases; unmatched bases: 8. The CDR3 spans 15 residues. Per germline, CDR1 DFQATT and CDR2 SNEGSKA (reference sequence). CDR3: CSAREPGGGAQPQHF. CDR3 bases: TGCAGTGCTAGAGAACCAGGGGGAGGAGCTCAGCCCCAGCATTTT.

This clonotype turned up a few times. This chain links TRBV12-3 or TRBV12-4 with TRBJ1-5, with 7 bases identical to TRBD1. The CDR3 loop spans 14 amino acids. V dropped 5 bases and J dropped 12; count of bases not matched to a gene: 13. The CDR3 nucleotides read TGTGCCAGCAGTCGTACGGGGGGCGGGACAGTCCAGCATTTT. This sequence encodes CASSRTGGGTVQHF.

This clonotype has just a few counts. The rearrangement uses TRBV11-2 and TRBJ1-2; maybe TRBD1 (5 bases). In germline, CDR1 is SGHAT, CDR2 FQNNGV. The CDR3 sequence is 14 residues long. The V end was cut by 5 bases, the J end by 4 bases, with 14 bases between. The CDR3 spells CASSPGAGPYGYTF. CDR3 DNA sequence: TGTGCCAGCAGCCCTGGGGCCGGGCCCTATGGCTACACCTTC.

The chain uses TRBV9 and TRBJ2-5; no firm D call. Germline CDR1 reads SGDLS; CDR2 reads YYNGEE. Trimming took off 0 bases at V and 5 bases at J, with 14 bases between the two ends. The CDR3 totals 15 residues. CDR3 nucleotides: TGTGCCAGCAGCGTAGAACAGCATATCAGGGAGACCCAGTACTTC. The encoded protein is CASSVEQHIRETQYF. The complete variable domain, with remaining parts taken from reference TRBV9 and TRBJ2-5, reads DSGVTQTPKHLITATGQRVTLRCSPRSGDLSVYWYQQSLDQGLQFLIQYYNGEERAKGNILERFSAQQFPDLHSELNLSSLELGDSALYFCASSVEQHIRETQYFGPGTRLLVL.

This clonotype has only a few counts. The V call is TRBV12-3 or TRBV12-4, the J call TRBJ1-1; D is unresolved. Trimming cost V 6 bases and J 1 base, with 9 bases left between them. There are 13 residues in the CDR3. In DNA, the CDR3 is TGTGCCAGCAGCCCTACACAGAACACTGAAGCTTTCTTT. Translation gives CASSPTQNTEAFF.

J is TRBJ1-2 and V is TRBV6-5; D gene unclear. The germline V and J ends were trimmed by 2 bases and 2 bases, with 15 bases remaining between them. This CDR3 contains 16 residues. Germline lookup yields CDR1 MNHEY and CDR2 SVGAGI. The chain's CDR3 is CASSYGAGGRNYGYTF. CDR3 nucleotides: TGTGCCAGCAGTTACGGCGCAGGAGGGAGAAACTATGGCTACACCTTC.

This clonotype was seen more than once but under ten times. The chain joins TRBV6-2 or TRBV6-3 to TRBJ1-2; 9 nucleotides line up with TRBD1. Germline assignment: CDR1 MNHEY and CDR2 SVGEGT. This CDR3 is 16 amino acids long. Trimming cost V 5 bases and J 6 bases; bases outside gene matches: 13. In nucleotides, the CDR3 is TGTGCCAGCAGTGACACAGGACAGGGGAGTCGAGATGGCTACACCTTC. It codes for CASSDTGQGSRDGYTF.

This clonotype was counted only a few times. The V call is TRBV7-8, the J call TRBJ1-1, with D maybe TRBD1 (6 bases). V shed 5 bases and J shed 3 bases, with 19 bases lying between them. The length of the CDR3 is 16 residues. Germline lookup yields CDR1 SGHVS and CDR2 FQNEAQ. The CDR3 reads CASSDRDNLGDTEAFF. In DNA form, the CDR3 reads TGTGCCAGCAGCGACCGGGACAACCTAGGGGACACTGAAGCTTTCTTT.

The rearrangement links TRBV20-1 to TRBJ1-5; TRBD1 might be the D (6 bases). CDR3 length: 13 residues. The V gene's germline CDR1 is DFQATT and CDR2 SNEGSKA (reference sequence). V lost 3 bases and J 3 bases, leaving 9 bases between the germline ends. The CDR3 region has the DNA TGCAGTGCTAGCTACAGGGACAATCAGCCCCAGCATTTT. Translated, it gives CSASYRDNQPQHF.

The chain recombines TRBV7-9 with TRBJ2-5; 7 nucleotides match TRBD2. The J segment lost 4 bases and the V segment lost 4 bases, leaving 3 bases of the junction unmatched. The CDR3 sequence is 13 residues long. Germline loops: CDR1 SEHNR, CDR2 FQNEAQ (reference sequence). Here the CDR3 reads CASSWSSGETQYF. CDR3 in DNA: TGTGCCAGCAGCTGGTCTAGCGGAGAGACCCAGTACTTC.

This clonotype was detected once. The chain carries TRBV20-1 and TRBJ2-4; 8 bases map to TRBD1. Trimming at V came to 6 bases and at J to 0 bases, leaving 7 bases not matched to a gene. Germline CDR1 reads DFQATT; CDR2 reads SNEGSKA (reference sequence). The CDR3 spans 15 residues. CDR3 nucleotides: TGCAGTGCCCCGGACAGGGCCCTAGCCAAAAACATTCAGTACTTC. Translation gives CSAPDRALAKNIQYF.

This clonotype appeared a few times. This chain links TRBV19 with TRBJ1-2; D remains unclear. Looked up from germline, CDR1 is LNHDA and CDR2 is SQIVND (reference sequence). The CDR3 is made up of 12 amino acids. V was shortened by 7 bases and J by 3 bases, with 9 bases between the two germline ends. The CDR3 bases are TGTGCCAGTATAGGTCCTCACTATGGCTACACCTTC. As protein: CASIGPHYGYTF.

The chain combines TRBV7-9 with TRBJ1-3; the D gene is possibly TRBD1 (5 bases). Between the trimmed V and J ends, which lost 0 bases and 1 base, there was a span of 7 bases. This CDR3 contains 15 residues. The germline V gene has CDR1 SEHNR and CDR2 FQNEAQ (reference sequence). This chain's CDR3 is CASSLAGVSGNTIYF. The CDR3 DNA sequence: TGTGCCAGCAGCTTAGCGGGGGTATCTGGAAACACCATATATTTT.

The chain employs TRBV30 and TRBJ1-5; D possibly corresponds to TRBD1 (5 bases). The CDR3 contains 14 residues. CDR1 is GTSNPN and CDR2 is SVGIG in the germline V gene (reference sequence). V lost 0 bases, J lost 5 bases, and 11 bases lay in between. The CDR3 DNA is TGTGCCTGGAGTGTAGGGGAGGGTGATCAGCCCCAGCATTTT. Translation gives CAWSVGEGDQPQHF.

In its sample, this clonotype was seen a few times. The chain has TRBV20-1 and TRBJ2-5; no firm D call. Deletions cut 3 bases from V and 4 bases from J, with 9 bases between. Per the germline V gene, CDR1 is DFQATT and CDR2 is SNEGSKA (reference sequence). The CDR3 is made up of 12 amino acids. CDR3 protein: CSASRLGETQYF. As DNA, the CDR3 is TGCAGTGCTAGTAGGTTGGGAGAGACCCAGTACTTC.

This clonotype was picked up one time. The V call is TRBV29-1, the J call TRBJ1-2, with 7 bases matching TRBD1. V shed 6 bases and J 4 bases; nucleotides not matched to a gene: 5. Germline-derived CDR1 and CDR2 are SQVTM and ANQGSEA. CDR3 size: 12 residues. As DNA, the CDR3 is TGCAGCGTCCAACAGGGGACCTATGGCTACACCTTC. Amino acids: CSVQQGTYGYTF. Looking up the rest from reference TRBV29-1 and TRBJ1-2 gives the full variable domain: SAVISQKPSRDICQRGTSLTIQCQVDSQVTMMFWYRQQPGQSLTLIATANQGSEATYESGFVIDKFPISRPNLTFSTLTVSNMSPEDSSIYLCSVQQGTYGYTFGSGTRLTVV.

The V gene is TRBV20-1, the J gene TRBJ1-1; possibly TRBD1 for D (6 bases). The CDR3 length is 16 residues. The germline V and J ends were trimmed by 1 base and 1 base, with 16 bases remaining between them. The V gene's germline CDR1 is DFQATT and CDR2 SNEGSKA (reference sequence). The CDR3 DNA reads as TGCAGTGCTAGAGGAACAACCAGGGGAACGAACACTGAAGCTTTCTTT. Amino acids: CSARGTTRGTNTEAFF.

The CDR3 loop is CAISESRSYNYGYTF. The CDR3 DNA follows: TGTGCCATCAGTGAGAGTAGGAGTTATAACTATGGCTACACCTTC. The chain employs TRBV10-3 and TRBJ1-2; no definite D call. The CDR3 contains 15 residues. Germline V gene lookup returns CDR1 ENHRY and CDR2 SYGVKD. Trimming stripped 2 bases from V and 1 base from J, with 11 bases between.

Regarding this clonotype: This may be a read error: a much more frequent sequence differs by one nucleotide. The chain links TRBV24-1 to TRBJ1-2; the D gene is possibly TRBD1 (5 bases). CDR3 length equals 14 residues. Trimming pared 5 bases from V and 2 bases from J, leaving 11 bases between. Germline V CDR1 and CDR2: KGHDR, SFDVKD. CDR3 bases: TGTGCCACCAGTGCTTCTGGGGGGAACTATGGCTACACCTTC. Its translation: CATSASGGNYGYTF.

J is TRBJ2-1 and V is TRBV15; TRBD2 matches 11 bases. The V gene's germline CDR1 is LNHNV and CDR2 YYDKDF (reference sequence). After removal of 0 bases from V and 0 bases from J, the junction contained 7 bases not matched to a gene. This CDR3 contains 19 residues. The CDR3 DNA reads TGTGCCACCAGCAGAGACCTCTTTAGCGGGGGGGCCTCCTACAATGAGCAGTTCTTC. Its protein is CATSRDLFSGGASYNEQFF.

This clonotype was seen once. This chain uses TRBV7-8 with TRBJ2-7; 7 bases fit TRBD1. Losses at the gene ends were 3 bases for V and 2 bases for J; bases not matched to a gene: 4. Germline assignment: CDR1 SGHVS and CDR2 FQNEAQ. CDR3 size: 14 residues. The CDR3 region is CASSFRGRAYEQYF. The CDR3 bases are TGTGCCAGCAGCTTTAGGGGGCGCGCCTACGAGCAGTACTTC.

This clonotype was seen a handful of times. The chain uses TRBV19 and TRBJ1-5; 9 nucleotides align to TRBD1. In germline, CDR1 is LNHDA, CDR2 SQIVND (reference sequence). The trim removed 5 bases at V and 2 bases at J, leaving 10 bases unmatched. The CDR3 is made up of 17 amino acids. CDR3 protein: CASSPKKQGAGNQPQHF. The CDR3 coding sequence is TGTGCCAGTAGTCCCAAGAAACAGGGGGCAGGCAATCAGCCCCAGCATTTT.

The V and J genes are TRBV20-1 and TRBJ1-2; D perhaps matches TRBD1 (6 bases). Trimming stripped 6 bases from V and 6 bases from J, with 20 bases between. Germline V gene data show CDR1 as DFQATT and CDR2 as SNEGSKA (reference sequence). The CDR3 has 14 amino acids. The CDR3 reads CSAIPGASLDGYTF. CDR3 sequence (DNA): TGCAGTGCAATACCAGGGGCTTCCTTGGATGGCTACACCTTC.

This clonotype came up a few times. The chain combines TRBV10-3 with TRBJ2-3, with 9 bases aligning to TRBD2. CDR3 size: 15 residues. V was clipped by 9 bases and J by 8 bases; unmatched bases: 15. Germline CDR1 reads ENHRY; CDR2 reads SYGVKD. CDR3 sequence reads: CAISKQRGVRSTQYF. The CDR3 DNA reads as TGTGCCATAAGTAAACAGCGGGGGGTCAGAAGTACGCAGTATTTT.

The rearrangement uses TRBV19 and TRBJ2-1, with TRBD1 matching over 9 bases. The V gene end was trimmed by 5 bases and the J gene end by 5 bases; junction bases not matched to a gene: 10. The CDR3 sequence is 16 residues long. Germline lookup yields CDR1 LNHDA and CDR2 SQIVND (reference sequence). CDR3 coding DNA: TGTGCCAGTAGTCCCAGGACAGGGGCACGCAACAATGAGCAGTTCTTC. This gives the protein CASSPRTGARNNEQFF.

There are a few counts of this clonotype. The chain links TRBV24-1 to TRBJ2-1; 9 bases line up with TRBD1. With 4 bases clipped from V and 7 bases from J, the junction kept 7 bases outside the gene matches. Germline lookup yields CDR1 KGHDR and CDR2 SFDVKD. The CDR3 covers 15 residues. In nucleotides, the CDR3 is TGTGCCACCAGTGAGCCGGGACAGGGTGAGAATGAGCAGTTCTTC. It translates to CATSEPGQGENEQFF.

This clonotype occurred a few times. The V and J genes are TRBV7-2 and TRBJ2-3; possibly TRBD2 for D (6 bases). The CDR3 length is 13 residues. The ends were cut back, 3 bases at V and 6 bases at J, with 10 bases in the middle. Germline V gives CDR1 SGHTA, CDR2 FQGNSA. CDR3 nucleotide sequence: TGTGCCAGCAGCTTTGGAGGGTGGGATACGCAGTATTTT. As protein: CASSFGGWDTQYF.